This entry lists 12 T cell receptor beta chains sequenced from one sample in a study of control samples from healthy donors and cancer patients. Produced via immunoSEQ multiplex PCR; TCRdb's table is partial and in-frame only. The table lists about 210,000 clones. Sequencing was carried out using blood. The receptor set was obtained from a woman aged 25 to 39 in good health.

V gene TRBV7-9 combines with J gene TRBJ1-4; no clear D. Germline CDR1 is SEHNR and CDR2 is FQNEAQ (reference sequence). This CDR3 contains 12 residues. CDR3 DNA: TGTGCTTTGGGGACAACTAATGAAAAACTGTTTTTT. Its translation: CALGTTNEKLFF.

The chain links TRBV6-5 to TRBJ1-4; maybe TRBD1 (6 bases). Trimming shortened V by 0 bases and J by 5 bases, and 10 bases separated the two germline ends. Germline CDR1 and CDR2: MNHEY and SVGAGI. The CDR3 is 15 residues long. As DNA, the CDR3 is TGTGCCAGCAGTTACTCTGACAGGACGAATGAAAAACTGTTTTTT. It codes for CASSYSDRTNEKLFF.

The V gene is TRBV6-5, the J gene TRBJ1-5; D possibly corresponds to TRBD1 (6 bases). This CDR3 spans 14 amino acids. Trimming pared 6 bases from V and 7 bases from J, leaving 16 bases between. CDR1 is MNHEY, CDR2 SVGAGI, per germline. The CDR3 here is CASSRTGSGQPQHF. CDR3 in DNA: TGTGCCAGCAGCCGTACAGGGTCTGGGCAGCCCCAGCATTTT.

This chain connects TRBV11-2 to TRBJ2-3; no clear D gene. The V and J ends lost 3 bases and 2 bases respectively, with 9 bases between them. CDR1 and CDR2 from the germline V gene are SGHAT and FQNNGV. CDR3 length: 14 amino acids. In DNA, the CDR3 is TGTGCCAGCAGCTTGCAGAGGACCACAGATACGCAGTATTTT. It specifies CASSLQRTTDTQYF.

The chain couples TRBV5-4 to TRBJ2-5, with D uncertain. The germline CDR1 and CDR2 sequences are SGHNT and YYREEE (reference sequence). The CDR3 is 13 amino acids. Trimming pared 2 bases from V and 0 bases from J, leaving 5 bases between. The CDR3 sequence: CASSLEYQETQYF. In nucleotides, the CDR3 is TGTGCCAGCAGCTTAGAGTACCAAGAGACCCAGTACTTC.

The chain employs TRBV12-3 or TRBV12-4 and TRBJ2-7, with unresolved D. This CDR3 contains 13 residues. V dropped 3 bases and J dropped 2 bases, with 8 bases sitting between them. CDR3 in DNA: TGTGCCAGCAGTTTGGCCGGGCCCTACGAGCAGTACTTC. This translates into CASSLAGPYEQYF.

The chain carries TRBV24-1 and TRBJ1-3; tentatively, D is TRBD1 (5 bases). Between the trimmed V and J ends, which lost 3 bases and 6 bases, there was a span of 11 bases. CDR1 KGHDR and CDR2 SFDVKD come from the germline V gene. The CDR3 length is 14 residues. CDR3 sequence reads: CATSDPGLLNTIYF. The CDR3 DNA reads TGTGCCACCAGTGATCCAGGGTTGTTAAACACCATATATTTT.

The J gene is TRBJ1-5, the V gene TRBV3-1 (or the pseudogene TRBV3-2); D not resolved. The CDR3 has 13 amino acids. Germline CDR1 is LGHDT and CDR2 is YNNKEL (reference sequence). Trimming pared 1 base from V and 6 bases from J, leaving 7 bases between. CDR3 in amino acids: CASSQVIGQPQHF. The CDR3 DNA sequence: TGTGCCAGCAGCCAAGTTATAGGTCAGCCCCAGCATTTT.

The rearrangement joins TRBV28 to TRBJ1-1, with D unclear. Germline V gives CDR1 MDHEN, CDR2 SYDVKM. The V and J ends lost 5 bases and 5 bases respectively, with 9 bases between them. This CDR3 has 12 amino acids. The CDR3 sequence: CASSPLWTEAFF. The DNA of the CDR3 is TGTGCCAGCAGTCCTCTTTGGACTGAAGCTTTCTTT.

The chain is built from TRBV7-9 and TRBJ2-7; D is uncertain. The CDR3 covers 14 residues. Germline loops: CDR1 SEHNR, CDR2 FQNEAQ (reference sequence). Trimming took off 0 bases at V and 8 bases at J, with 14 bases between the two ends. The CDR3 region is CASSLASGNQKQYF. DNA for the CDR3: TGTGCCAGCAGCTTAGCCTCGGGCAATCAGAAGCAGTACTTC.

The V call is TRBV9, the J call TRBJ2-7; 9 bases are shared with TRBD1. With 4 bases clipped from V and 2 bases from J, the junction kept 22 bases outside the gene matches. Germline V gives CDR1 SGDLS, CDR2 YYNGEE. This CDR3 contains 20 residues. The CDR3: CASSHGSPLQGASFAYEQYF. The CDR3 DNA sequence: TGTGCCAGCAGCCACGGAAGCCCTCTACAGGGGGCCTCGTTCGCCTACGAGCAGTACTTC.

V and J are TRBV7-9 and TRBJ1-1; D remains unclear. This CDR3 spans 13 amino acids. CDR1 and CDR2 from the germline V gene are SEHNR and FQNEAQ (reference sequence). V lost 6 bases, J lost 1 base, and 9 bases lay in between. This CDR3 is CASRPGWNTEAFF. For the CDR3, the DNA is TGTGCCAGCAGGCCGGGGTGGAACACTGAAGCTTTCTTT. The full variable domain, completed using reference TRBV7-9 and TRBJ1-1, is DTGVSQNPRHKITKRGQNVTFRCDPISEHNRLYWYRQTLGQGPEFLTYFQNEAQLEKSRLLSDRFSAERPKGSFSTLEIQRTEQGDSAMYLCASRPGWNTEAFFGQGTRLTVV.